A single sample is the source of the 20 T cell receptor beta chains below, sequenced in a study of vaccination effects on CD4 cells after COVID-19. Isolation of CD4+ T cells took place after nine to ten days of culture. It was two doses of either the BNT162b2 or mRNA-1273 vaccine that participants received. The protocol was immunoSEQ multiplex PCR, while the TCRdb copy is restricted to in-frame clones and leaves out a portion. The sample lists tens of thousands of clones, under 85% seen once, with more than 4% in the top ten. The antigens of these receptors remain unknown. The material was CD4+ T cells from PBMCs cultured without peptide, obtained after COVID-19 vaccination. The source is a human donor who received a COVID-19 vaccine.

The chain combines TRBV3-1 (or the pseudogene TRBV3-2) with TRBJ1-2; a possible D gene is TRBD1 (5 bases). Germline CDR1 LGHDT, CDR2 YNNKEL (reference sequence). V was trimmed by 1 base and J by 8 bases, leaving 14 bases between them. This CDR3 contains 14 residues. CDR3 DNA sequence: TGTGCCAGCAGCCAAGGAATCGGGACTGGAGGCTACACCTTC. This sequence encodes CASSQGIGTGGYTF.

In this sample, this clone turned up once. This sequence joins TRBV28 and TRBJ2-2, with 14 nucleotides matching TRBD2. The CDR3 is made up of 17 amino acids. Germline CDR1 MDHEN, CDR2 SYDVKM. With V trimmed by 7 bases and J by 5 bases, 9 bases remained unmatched. CDR3 bases: TGTGCCAGCACTTTGCCCGGACTAGCGGGAGGTACCGGGGAGCTGTTTTTT. This sequence encodes CASTLPGLAGGTGELFF.

The rearrangement links TRBV30 to TRBJ1-1, with 8 bases identical to TRBD1. Unmatched junction bases numbered 6, after V lost 4 bases and J lost 5 bases. CDR1 is GTSNPN and CDR2 is SVGIG in the germline V gene (reference sequence). The CDR3 consists of 13 residues. In nucleotides, the CDR3 is TGTGCCTGGACCCGGACAGGGAGAACTGAAGCTTTCTTT. Translating gives CAWTRTGRTEAFF.

Here the CDR3 reads CASSPPANYGYTF. The CDR3 nucleotides read TGTGCCAGCTCACCACCAGCTAACTATGGCTACACCTTC. The chain employs TRBV18 and TRBJ1-2; D unresolved. The CDR3 has 13 amino acids. The V gene lost 0 bases and the J gene lost 0 bases, with 2 bases spanning the gap. CDR1 and CDR2 (germline): KGHSH, LQKENI.

The chain carries TRBV2 and TRBJ2-2; 8 bases agree with TRBD1. This CDR3 contains 15 residues. The J segment lost 7 bases and the V segment lost 10 bases, leaving 14 bases of the junction unmatched. The germline CDR1 and CDR2 sequences are SNHLY and FYNNEI. The CDR3 loop reads CAIQTGVNINGELFF. The CDR3 DNA follows: TGTGCCATCCAGACAGGGGTCAATATTAACGGGGAGCTGTTTTTT.

The V and J genes are TRBV5-4 and TRBJ2-5, with D maybe TRBD2 (6 bases). Germline CDR1 and CDR2: SGHNT and YYREEE (reference sequence). This CDR3 region has 14 residues. Trimming shortened V by 0 bases and J by 3 bases, and 9 bases separated the two germline ends. The CDR3 region is CASSLEPGEETQYF. Here the CDR3 DNA reads TGTGCCAGCAGCTTGGAGCCGGGGGAAGAGACCCAGTACTTC.

This clone showed up just a few times. The chain couples TRBV28 to TRBJ2-3; either TRBD1 or TRBD2 may fit D (5 bases each). The V and J ends lost 6 bases and 1 base respectively, with 11 bases between them. Per the germline V gene, CDR1 is MDHEN and CDR2 is SYDVKM. This CDR3 comprises 14 residues. CDR3 DNA sequence: TGTGCCAGCAGATCCGGGGCCCGCACAGATACGCAGTATTTT. It yields the protein CASRSGARTDTQYF.

As regards this clone: Within the sample, other DNA sequences also encode this same CDR3. The chain uses TRBV5-1 and TRBJ1-4, with 10 bases identical to TRBD1. This CDR3 is 16 amino acids long. With 0 bases clipped from V and 6 bases from J, the junction kept 5 bases outside the gene matches. Germline CDR1 SGHRS, CDR2 YFSETQ. This CDR3 is CASSLGQGARDEKLFF. Written as DNA, the CDR3 is TGCGCCAGCAGCTTGGGACAGGGGGCGCGTGATGAAAAACTGTTTTTT.

This clone was detected once. The rearrangement joins TRBV7-8 to TRBJ2-1; 8 nucleotides align to TRBD2. With 5 bases clipped from V and 4 bases from J, the junction kept 10 bases outside the gene matches. The V gene's germline CDR1 is SGHVS and CDR2 FQNEAQ. The CDR3 contains 16 residues. The CDR3 DNA follows: TGTGCCAGCAGCGGCCGAGCGGGAGCCCTTTACAATGAGCAGTTCTTC. Encoded protein: CASSGRAGALYNEQFF.

As for this clone: The identical CDR3 is also encoded by other nucleotide sequences in the sample. This sequence joins TRBV3-1 (or the pseudogene TRBV3-2) and TRBJ1-1; D is perhaps TRBD1 (5 bases). V was trimmed by 1 base and J by 8 bases, leaving 8 bases between them. Germline loops: CDR1 LGHDT, CDR2 YNNKEL (reference sequence). This CDR3 spans 12 amino acids. CDR3 protein: CASSQVGREAFF. The CDR3 DNA reads TGTGCCAGCAGCCAAGTGGGGCGAGAAGCTTTCTTT.

V gene TRBV19 combines with J gene TRBJ1-5, with D uncertain. The germline CDR1 and CDR2 sequences are LNHDA and SQIVND (reference sequence). This CDR3 region has 14 residues. The V gene lost 3 bases and the J gene lost 6 bases, with 12 bases spanning the gap. In DNA, the CDR3 is TGTGCCAGTAGTATCGGGATGGGAGGTCAGCCCCAGCATTTT. This sequence encodes CASSIGMGGQPQHF.

The V gene is TRBV13, the J gene TRBJ2-7; 8 bases fit TRBD1. V trimming: 4 bases; J trimming: 0 bases; junction bases outside the gene matches: 8. CDR1 and CDR2 from the germline V gene are PRHDT and FYEKMQ (reference sequence). The CDR3 consists of 16 residues. The DNA for the CDR3 is TGTGCCAGCAGCTCGCCGACAGGGGCGACCTCCTACGAGCAGTACTTC. It is translated as CASSSPTGATSYEQYF.

V and J are TRBV7-2 and TRBJ1-1; D ambiguous. The CDR3 extends over 16 amino acids. Looked up from germline, CDR1 is SGHTA and CDR2 is FQGNSA. Trimming removed 1 base at V and 1 base at J, with 13 bases between. CDR3 sequence: CASSLEGSVPNTEAFF. In DNA form, the CDR3 reads TGTGCCAGCAGCTTAGAAGGTTCGGTACCGAACACTGAAGCTTTCTTT. Looking up the rest from reference TRBV7-2 and TRBJ1-1 gives the full variable domain: GAGVSQSPSNKVTEKGKDVELRCDPISGHTALYWYRQSLGQGLEFLIYFQGNSAPDKSGLPSDRFSAERTGGSVSTLTIQRTQQEDSAVYLCASSLEGSVPNTEAFFGQGTRLTVV.

This chain uses TRBV6-6 with TRBJ2-2; possible D gene TRBD1, 5 bases. Trimming shortened V by 5 bases and J by 13 bases, and 17 bases separated the two germline ends. Germline V gene data show CDR1 as MNHNY and CDR2 as SVGAGI (reference sequence). CDR3 length: 13 residues. CDR3 sequence reads: CASSPFRLQGLFF. CDR3 nucleotide sequence: TGTGCCAGCAGTCCTTTCCGCCTCCAGGGGCTGTTTTTT.

V and J are TRBV5-1 and TRBJ1-4; 7 bases map to TRBD1. J was trimmed by 1 base and V by 0 bases; bases with no gene match: 3. The CDR3 is 16 amino acids. Germline CDR1 SGHRS, CDR2 YFSETQ. Here the CDR3 reads CASSLDRGGTNEKLFF. In nucleotides, the CDR3 is TGCGCCAGCAGCTTGGACAGGGGAGGAACTAATGAAAAACTGTTTTTT.

The chain uses TRBV6-5 and TRBJ2-2; no definite D call. The CDR3 contains 15 residues. Germline V gene lookup returns CDR1 MNHEY and CDR2 SVGAGI. V lost 5 bases and J 4 bases, leaving 14 bases between the germline ends. The CDR3 DNA is TGTGCCAGCAGTCCAGTAAAACAGCTCACCGGGGAGCTGTTTTTT. Translation: CASSPVKQLTGELFF.

This rearrangement joins TRBV5-1 to TRBJ2-1; 12 nucleotides agree with TRBD2. Germline V gene lookup returns CDR1 SGHRS and CDR2 YFSETQ. The junction had 4 bases not matched to a gene; V was cut back by 2 bases and J by 7 bases. The CDR3 contains 15 residues. The CDR3 nucleotides are TGCGCCAGCAGCTTTGAGACTAGCGGGAGTAATGAGCAGTTCTTC. Translation gives CASSFETSGSNEQFF.

This clone has a handful of counts. The chain is built from TRBV5-4 and TRBJ1-2, with 9 positions matching TRBD1. After removal of 4 bases from V and 6 bases from J, the junction contained 7 bases not matched to a gene. From germline, CDR1 is SGHNT and CDR2 YYREEE (reference sequence). This CDR3 comprises 14 residues. CDR3 region: CASSKGQGEHGYTF. The CDR3, as DNA: TGTGCCAGCAGCAAGGGACAGGGTGAGCATGGCTACACCTTC.

This chain connects TRBV5-6 to TRBJ2-1, with TRBD2 matching over 11 bases. Germline values: CDR1 SGHDT, CDR2 YYEEEE. The V segment lost 4 bases and the J segment 10 bases; nucleotides outside the gene matches: 10. The CDR3 consists of 15 residues. The CDR3 nucleotides are TGTGCCAGCAGCAATAGCGGGGGGGCCAGGGGGGAGCAGTTCTTC. Protein sequence: CASSNSGGARGEQFF.

The chain recombines TRBV5-5 with TRBJ2-5; 12 bases agree with TRBD2. Germline V gives CDR1 SGHKS, CDR2 YYEKEE (reference sequence). The CDR3 consists of 17 residues. The ends lost 3 bases at V and 5 bases at J; junction bases unmatched: 11. The CDR3 bases are TGTGCCAGCAGCTGGGAGGCTAGCGGGGGGGCGGCTGAGACCCAGTACTTC. Encoded protein: CASSWEASGGAAETQYF.